Below are 9 T cell receptor beta chains sequenced from a single sample in a study of blood T cell repertoires in COVID-19. The protocol was immunoSEQ multiplex PCR, while the TCRdb copy is restricted to in-frame clones and leaves out a portion. The sample has about 140,000 clones, roughly 83% seen once. The sequenced sample was PBMCs or T cells enriched from blood (not recorded which). Receptors were obtained from a man aged 65 to 85 who had been exposed to COVID-19.

This chain uses TRBV3-1 (or the pseudogene TRBV3-2) with TRBJ2-3, with a tentative D call TRBD2 (7 bases). With 4 bases removed from V and 4 bases from J, the gap between germline ends came to 21 bases. The length of the CDR3 is 17 residues. Germline lookup yields CDR1 LGHDT and CDR2 YNNKEL (reference sequence). Here the CDR3 DNA reads TGTGCCAGCAGCCCCGGGGGGCGGGGGCCCAGGGCAGATACGCAGTATTTT. Encoded protein: CASSPGGRGPRADTQYF.

The V and J genes are TRBV7-2 and TRBJ2-7, with 7 bases matching TRBD2. From germline, CDR1 is SGHTA and CDR2 FQGNSA. This CDR3 is built from 16 residues. The V gene end was trimmed by 1 base and the J gene end by 3 bases; junction bases not matched to a gene: 9. Here the CDR3 reads CASSLGVISGFYEQYF. The CDR3 DNA is TGTGCCAGCAGCTTAGGGGTTATTAGCGGGTTCTACGAGCAGTACTTC.

This chain's CDR3 is CASSPPVGGGGTGELFF. The CDR3 DNA is TGCGCCAGCAGCCCTCCGGTTGGGGGAGGGGGCACCGGGGAGCTGTTTTTT. The V gene is TRBV4-3, the J gene TRBJ2-2; weak D call: TRBD2 (7 bases). The CDR3 runs 17 residues. Germline V gene lookup returns CDR1 LGHNA and CDR2 YSLEER. V was trimmed by 4 bases and J by 4 bases, leaving 19 bases between them.

This CDR3 reads CASSLVASGANTGELFF. CDR3 in DNA: TGCGCCAGCAGCTTGGTGGCTAGCGGGGCGAACACCGGGGAGCTGTTTTTT. This chain links TRBV5-1 with TRBJ2-2; the match to TRBD2 covers 9 bases. The CDR3 contains 17 residues. Germline CDR1 and CDR2: SGHRS and YFSETQ. Trimming at V came to 0 bases and at J to 0 bases, leaving 3 bases not matched to a gene.

This clone has just one count. The chain recombines TRBV4-2 with TRBJ2-1, with 12 bases lining up with TRBD1. Trimming removed 2 bases from V and 8 bases from J; junction bases left unmatched: 7. Germline-derived CDR1 and CDR2 are LGHNA and YNFKEQ. This CDR3 has 16 residues. DNA of the CDR3: TGTGCCAGCAGCCAACACGGGACAGGGGGCATCGATGAGCAGTTCTTC. Translation gives CASSQHGTGGIDEQFF.

The chain joins TRBV18 to TRBJ2-5, with 7 bases aligning to TRBD2. Trimming removed 2 bases from V and 1 base from J; junction bases left unmatched: 4. Germline V gene lookup returns CDR1 KGHSH and CDR2 LQKENI. The CDR3 contains 15 residues. The CDR3 DNA reads TGTGCCAGCTCACCAATTTCTAGCGGCCAAGAGACCCAGTACTTC. It yields the protein CASSPISSGQETQYF. Full variable domain (missing parts from reference TRBV18 and TRBJ2-5): NAGVMQNPRHLVRRRGQEARLRCSPMKGHSHVYWYRQLPEEGLKFMVYLQKENIIDESGMPKERFSAEFPKEGPSILRIQQVVRGDSAAYFCASSPISSGQETQYFGPGTRLLVL.

The V gene is TRBV6-5, the J gene TRBJ1-1; perhaps TRBD1 as D (6 bases). The CDR3 is 13 amino acids. V gave up 2 bases and J gave up 8 bases, with 12 bases separating them. Germline CDR1 reads MNHEY; CDR2 reads SVGAGI. The CDR3 region is CASSYARTGEAFF. CDR3 sequence (DNA): TGTGCCAGCAGTTACGCCAGAACAGGGGAAGCTTTCTTT.

This chain connects TRBV3-1 (or the pseudogene TRBV3-2) to TRBJ2-1; the match to TRBD1 covers 8 bases. Germline V gives CDR1 LGHDT, CDR2 YNNKEL (reference sequence). After removal of 6 bases from V and 9 bases from J, the junction contained 13 bases not matched to a gene. This CDR3 spans 15 amino acids. The CDR3 nucleotides read TGTGCCAGCAGGAAGGACAGGGCTCTGATCGGTGAGCAGTTCTTC. This gives the protein CASRKDRALIGEQFF.

This sequence joins TRBV7-3 and TRBJ1-3; TRBD1 is a possible D gene (5 bases). V dropped 2 bases and J dropped 4 bases, with 12 bases sitting between them. Germline CDR1 SGHTA, CDR2 FQGTGA. CDR3 size: 15 residues. The chain's CDR3 is CASSLQAGRGNTIYF. CDR3 nucleotides: TGTGCCAGCAGCTTACAGGCAGGGAGGGGAAACACCATATATTTT.